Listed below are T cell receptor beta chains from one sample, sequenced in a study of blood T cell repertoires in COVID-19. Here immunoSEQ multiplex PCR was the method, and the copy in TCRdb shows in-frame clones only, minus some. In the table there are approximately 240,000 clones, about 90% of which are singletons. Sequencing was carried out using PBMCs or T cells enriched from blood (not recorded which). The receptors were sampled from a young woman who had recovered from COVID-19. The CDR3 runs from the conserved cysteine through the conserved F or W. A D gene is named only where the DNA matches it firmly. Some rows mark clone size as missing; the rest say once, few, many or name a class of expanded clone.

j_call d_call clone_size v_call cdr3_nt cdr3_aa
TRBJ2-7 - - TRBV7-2 TGTGCCAGCAGCTCCGAGGCCAACGACGAGCAGTACTTC CASSSEANDEQYF
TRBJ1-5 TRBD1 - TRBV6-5 TGTGCCAGCAGACCGGGACAGGGGGATCAGCCCCAGCATTTT CASRPGQGDQPQHF
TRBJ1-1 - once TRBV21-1 TGTGCCAGCAGCAAACAAGGGACAGAGAACACTGAAGCTTTCTTT CASSKQGTENTEAFF
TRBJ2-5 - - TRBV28 TGTGCCAGCAGTACGCCGTGGGGGCGCCAAGAGACCCAGTACTTC CASSTPWGRQETQYF
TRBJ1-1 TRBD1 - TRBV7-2 TGTGCCAGCAGCCCTTCGACAGGGTTGAACACTGAAGCTTTCTTT CASSPSTGLNTEAFF
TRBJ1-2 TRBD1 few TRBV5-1 TGCGCCAGCAGCCCCGGGACAGGGGAAAATGGCTACACCTTC CASSPGTGENGYTF
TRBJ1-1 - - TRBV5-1 TGCGCCAGCGCCCCTCGGACACCGAACACTGAAGCTTTCTTT CASAPRTPNTEAFF
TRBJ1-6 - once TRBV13 TGTGCCAGCAGCCTCACCGGGACTAAGAATTCACCCCTCCACTTT CASSLTGTKNSPLHF
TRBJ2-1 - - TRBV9 TGTGCCAGCAGCGTAGAGGTGGGAGGCCCCAATGAGCAGTTCTTC CASSVEVGGPNEQFF
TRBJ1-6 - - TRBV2 TGTGCCAGCAGTGATAGGGCAGGTGGGGCGTTCCAGCCACCCCTCCACTTT CASSDRAGGAFQPPLHF
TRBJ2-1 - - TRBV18 TGTGCCAGCTCACAGGACAGCCGCTCCTACAATGAGCAGTTCTTC CASSQDSRSYNEQFF
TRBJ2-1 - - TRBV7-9 TGTGCCAGCAGCTCCCAGGGGGGCTACGAGCAGTTCTTC CASSSQGGYEQFF
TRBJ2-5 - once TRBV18 TGTGCCAGCTCACCAACTGTACTCCAAGAGACCCAGTACTTC CASSPTVLQETQYF
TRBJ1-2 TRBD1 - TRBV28 TGTGCCAGCAGCAAACAGGGGGATGGCTACACCTTC CASSKQGDGYTF
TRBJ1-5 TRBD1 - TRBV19 TGTGCCAGTAGTACTCGGACAGGGGGGAGTTATCATCAGCCCCAGCATTTT CASSTRTGGSYHQPQHF
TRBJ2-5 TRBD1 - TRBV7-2 TGTGCCAGCAGCCTGGGACAGGTCATGGAGACCCAGTACTTC CASSLGQVMETQYF
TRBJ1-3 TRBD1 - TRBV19 TGTGCCACCATCCGGGCACAGGGGGGAGGAAACACCATATATTTT CATIRAQGGGNTIYF
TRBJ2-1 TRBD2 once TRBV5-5 TGTGCCAGCAGCCTGGGGACTAGCGGGAGGGCCTGGGTTGAGCAGTTCTTC CASSLGTSGRAWVEQFF
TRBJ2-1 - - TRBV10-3 TGTGCCATCAGTGAGTCGGGAGCCCATGAGCAGTTCTTC CAISESGAHEQFF
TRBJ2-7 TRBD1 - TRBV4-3 TGCGCCAGCAGCCGAAAAGCCGGGACAGGTTTTAACGAGCAGTACTTC CASSRKAGTGFNEQYF
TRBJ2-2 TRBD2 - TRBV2 TGTGCCAGCATGGGGGGACTAGCGGGGTTCGCGAACACCGGGGAGCTGTTTTTT CASMGGLAGFANTGELFF
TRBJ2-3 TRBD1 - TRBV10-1 TGCGCCAGCAAAGCCGGGACAGGGGGGCATACGCAGTATTTT CASKAGTGGHTQYF
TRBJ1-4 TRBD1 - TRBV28 TGTGCCAGCAGGATTACAGGGGGTAAAGTATTTTTT CASRITGGKVFF
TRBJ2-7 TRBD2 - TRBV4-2 TGTGCCAGCAGCCCTGCTCACCTAGCGGGAGTCTACGAGCAGTACTTC CASSPAHLAGVYEQYF
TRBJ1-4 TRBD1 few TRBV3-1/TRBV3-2 TGTGCCAGCAGCCTCAACAGGGGTGGTAATGAAAAACTGTTTTTT CASSLNRGGNEKLFF
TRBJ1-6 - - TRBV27 TGTGCCAGCAGTTTCACGAGCTCCTATAATTCACCCCTCCACTTT CASSFTSSYNSPLHF
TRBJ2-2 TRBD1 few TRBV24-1 TGTGCCACCTCAAGGCCGGGACAGGGGACCGGGGAGCTGTTTTTT CATSRPGQGTGELFF
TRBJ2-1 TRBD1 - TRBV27 TGTGCCAGCAGTTCCGACAGGGGTTCCTACAATGAGCAGTTCTTC CASSSDRGSYNEQFF
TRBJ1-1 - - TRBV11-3 TGTGCCAGCAGCTTTTTTCAGAACACTGAAGCTTTCTTT CASSFFQNTEAFF
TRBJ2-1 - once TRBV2 TGTGCCAGCACCACGCTGACCGAGGCTAGGAAGTTCTTC CASTTLTEARKFF
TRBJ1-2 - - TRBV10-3 TGTGCCATCAGTCCCAGGGTTACAAACTATGGCTACACCTTC CAISPRVTNYGYTF
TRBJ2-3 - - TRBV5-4 TGTGCCAGCAGCTTGGATGCCGGGTACACAGATACGCAGTATTTT CASSLDAGYTDTQYF
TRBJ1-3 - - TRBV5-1 TGCGCCAGCAGCTCGGGGACACTTGGAAACACCATATATTTT CASSSGTLGNTIYF
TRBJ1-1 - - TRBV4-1 TGCGCCAGCAGCCCTGTGGGTTATCGACTCGACGAGAAACAAGCTTTCTTT CASSPVGYRLDEKQAFF
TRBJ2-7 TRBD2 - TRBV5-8 TGTGCCAGCAGACACCTCGGGGGGGCCTCGCCCTACGAGCAGTACTTC CASRHLGGASPYEQYF
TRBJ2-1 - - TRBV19 TGTGCCAGTAGTTTCCAGGGACTGGGAAGCAGCAATGAGCAGTTCTTC CASSFQGLGSSNEQFF
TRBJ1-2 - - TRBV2 TGTGCCAGCAGGCCAGGGGAAGCCTATGGCTACACCTTC CASRPGEAYGYTF
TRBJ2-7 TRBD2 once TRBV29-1 TGCAGCGTTGGCTCGACTAGCGGGACCTACGAGCAGTACTTC CSVGSTSGTYEQYF
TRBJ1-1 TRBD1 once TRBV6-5 TGTGCCAGCAGACACAGGGGAGGGAACACTGAAGCTTTCTTT CASRHRGGNTEAFF
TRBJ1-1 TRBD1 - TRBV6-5 TGTGCCAGCAGTACAAGGGGACAGATGAACACTGAAGCTTTCTTT CASSTRGQMNTEAFF
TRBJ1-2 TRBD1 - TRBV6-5 TGTGCCAGCAGTACGGGACAGGGCGGCTATGGCTACACCTTC CASSTGQGGYGYTF
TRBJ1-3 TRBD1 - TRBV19 TGTGCCAGTAGTACCCAACGACAGGGTAGTTACACCATATATTTT CASSTQRQGSYTIYF
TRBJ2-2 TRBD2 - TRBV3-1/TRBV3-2 TGTGCCAGCAGCCCCTTTTCAGGAGCGGGAGGGGTCGGGGAGCTGTTTTTT CASSPFSGAGGVGELFF
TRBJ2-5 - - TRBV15 TGTGCCACCAGCAGAGATGCGTTCCAAGAGACCCAGTACTTC CATSRDAFQETQYF
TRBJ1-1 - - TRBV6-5 TGTGCCAGCGCCGTCTGGGGGGGGAACACTGAAGCTTTCTTT CASAVWGGNTEAFF
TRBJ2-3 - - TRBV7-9 TGTGCCAGCAGCTTAGCCAGCAGGAGGACAGATACGCAGTATTTT CASSLASRRTDTQYF
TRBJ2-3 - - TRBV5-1 TGCGCCAGCAGCTTGGTTACCTTTTTTAGAGATACGCAGTATTTT CASSLVTFFRDTQYF
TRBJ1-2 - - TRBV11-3 TGTGCCAGCAGCACAGGACAGTATGGCTACACCTTC CASSTGQYGYTF
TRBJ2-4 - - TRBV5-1 TGCGCCAGCAGCGTCGGGGATGGAAACATTCAGTACTTC CASSVGDGNIQYF
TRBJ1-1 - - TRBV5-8 TGTGCCAGCAGCTTGGTCGGGGGGAACACTGAAGCTTTCTTT CASSLVGGNTEAFF
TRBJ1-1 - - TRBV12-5 TGTGCTAGTGGCAGGGGACAAGAGGGCACTGAAGCTTTCTTT CASGRGQEGTEAFF
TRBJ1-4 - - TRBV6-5 TGTGCCAGCAGTTACTCCAGACTGACGAGAATGAAGGAACTGTTTTTT CASSYSRLTRMKELFF
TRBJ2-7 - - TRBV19 TGTGCCAGTAGTACCGGGACTGATTCCTACGAGCAGTACTTC CASSTGTDSYEQYF
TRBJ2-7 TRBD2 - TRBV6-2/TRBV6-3 TGTGCCAGCAGTTATACTAGCGGGGTCCTTACGGAGCAGTACTTC CASSYTSGVLTEQYF
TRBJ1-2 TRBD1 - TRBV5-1 TGCGCCAGCAGCTCGGGACAGATCTCCCATGGCTACACCTTC CASSSGQISHGYTF
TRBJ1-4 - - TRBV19 TGTGCCAGTAGCGGTGGGCAAGCTAATGAAAAACTGTTTTTT CASSGGQANEKLFF
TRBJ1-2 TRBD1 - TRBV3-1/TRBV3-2 TGTGCCAGCAGCCAAGATTGGCAGGGGGGAGAGTATGGCTACACCTTC CASSQDWQGGEYGYTF
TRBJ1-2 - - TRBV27 TGTGCCAGCAGTCCAGGACAGAATTACTATGGCTACACCTTC CASSPGQNYYGYTF
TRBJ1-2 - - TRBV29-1 TGCAGCACAAAGGGGGGGGCAGCCCTCCGGGATAACTATGGCTACACCTTC CSTKGGAALRDNYGYTF